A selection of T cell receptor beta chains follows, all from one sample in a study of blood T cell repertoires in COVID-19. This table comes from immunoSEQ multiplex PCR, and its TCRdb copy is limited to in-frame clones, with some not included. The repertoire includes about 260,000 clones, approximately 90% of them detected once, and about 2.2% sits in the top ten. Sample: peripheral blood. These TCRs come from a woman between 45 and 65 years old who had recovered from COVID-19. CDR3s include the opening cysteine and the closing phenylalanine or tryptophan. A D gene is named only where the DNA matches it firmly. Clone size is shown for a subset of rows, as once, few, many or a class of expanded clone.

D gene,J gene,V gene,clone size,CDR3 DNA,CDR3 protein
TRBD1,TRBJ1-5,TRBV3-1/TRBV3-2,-,TGTGCCAGCAGCCAGGACAGGGTGAACAATCAGCCCCAGCATTTT,CASSQDRVNNQPQHF
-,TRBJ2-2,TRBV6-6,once,TGTGCCAGCAGCCCGGACAGGAACACCGGGGAGCTGTTTTTT,CASSPDRNTGELFF
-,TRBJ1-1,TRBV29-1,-,TGCAGCGTTGTAGGGAGAAGGAGTGGTACTGAAGCTTTCTTT,CSVVGRRSGTEAFF
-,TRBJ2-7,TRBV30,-,TGTGCCTGGGCCCCAGGACATTCCTACGAGCAGTACTTC,CAWAPGHSYEQYF
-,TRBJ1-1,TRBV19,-,TGTGCCAGTAACTACCCCCCGGACAGCGCCATGACGAACACTGAAGCTTTCTTT,CASNYPPDSAMTNTEAFF
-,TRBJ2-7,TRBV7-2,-,TGTGCCAGCAGCTTATTGGGACACCCTGAGCAGTACTTC,CASSLLGHPEQYF
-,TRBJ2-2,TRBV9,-,TGTGCCAGCAGCGTAGCGGGACTGAGGAACCCCGGGGAGCTGTTTTTT,CASSVAGLRNPGELFF
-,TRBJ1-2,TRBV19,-,TGTGCCAGTAGTTCCGGACAGAGACCCTTCTATGGCTACACCTTC,CASSSGQRPFYGYTF
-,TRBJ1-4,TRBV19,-,TGTGCCAGTAGTATCGGGTCAGGGTTCGGACCGGAAAAACTGTTTTTT,CASSIGSGFGPEKLFF
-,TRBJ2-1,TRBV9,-,TGTGCCAGCAGCGTAGGGGGCGAGGACAATGAGCAGTTCTTC,CASSVGGEDNEQFF
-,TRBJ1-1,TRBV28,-,TGTGCCAGCAGGCCCGACAGTTTTAAAGCTTTCTTT,CASRPDSFKAFF
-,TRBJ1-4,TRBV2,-,TGTGCCAGCAGTGTGCCGGCAACTAATGAAAAACTGTTTTTT,CASSVPATNEKLFF
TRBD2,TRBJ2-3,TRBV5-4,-,TGTGCCAGCAGCTCCGGGACTAGCGGGAGGAGCCCTAGCACAGATACGCAGTATTTT,CASSSGTSGRSPSTDTQYF
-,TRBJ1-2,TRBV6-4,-,TGTGCCAGCATACCTAGGACAGACTTTAACTATGGCTACACCTTC,CASIPRTDFNYGYTF
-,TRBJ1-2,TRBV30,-,TGTGCCTGGAGCGAATCCGGGGGCTACACCTTC,CAWSESGGYTF
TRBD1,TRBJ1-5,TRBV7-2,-,TGTGCCAGCAGCTGGAGGACAGGGGATCAGCCCCAGCATTTT,CASSWRTGDQPQHF
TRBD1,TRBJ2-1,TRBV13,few,TGTGCCAGCAGCTTTGGACAGGGTTGGCATGAGCAGTTCTTC,CASSFGQGWHEQFF
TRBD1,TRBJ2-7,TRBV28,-,TGTGCCAGCAGTTCCCCGACAGGGGGCAAGTACGAGCAGTACTTC,CASSSPTGGKYEQYF
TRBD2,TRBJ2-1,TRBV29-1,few,TGCAGCGCCCTTGGACTAGAAAGCGACAATGAGCAGTTCTTC,CSALGLESDNEQFF